The 24 T cell receptor beta chains below all came from one sample that was sequenced in a study of glioma-infiltrating T cells after dendritic cell vaccination (TCRdb year 2016). Receptor amplification or capture employed the immunoSEQ multiplex PCR assay. In TCRdb, the immuneACCESS table is reduced to in-frame sequences with V and J assigned. These tables do not hold every clone; where another copy was compared, an unresolved V gene accounts for under half, and the others remain unexplained. This sample has more than 95,000 clones in its table, and nearly 90% of those were observed once. The biggest ten clones account for 2.7% of the sample. The time point label of this sample denotes: after dendritic cell vaccination, including at tumor progression/relapse. The input for sequencing was blood, taken after dendritic cell vaccination. The receptors shown here come from a human donor with glioblastoma.

The chain couples TRBV7-9 to TRBJ1-2; the D gene is possibly TRBD1 (5 bases). The V gene's germline CDR1 is SEHNR and CDR2 FQNEAQ (reference sequence). Trimming removed 4 bases from V and 5 bases from J, with 14 bases in between. There are 14 residues in the CDR3. This chain's CDR3 is CASSSQGPAYGYTF. For the CDR3, the DNA is TGTGCCAGCAGCTCCCAGGGCCCCGCTTATGGCTACACCTTC.

This chain links TRBV19 with TRBJ1-1; the D is unclear. Looked up from germline, CDR1 is LNHDA and CDR2 is SQIVND (reference sequence). The V end lost 5 bases, the J end lost 4 bases, and 5 bases lay between the germline ends. The CDR3 contains 11 residues. The CDR3 spells CASSSSTEAFF. The CDR3 region has the DNA TGTGCCAGTAGTTCCTCCACTGAAGCTTTCTTT.

The V call is TRBV18, the J call TRBJ1-1; TRBD1 matches at 10 bases. J lost 3 bases, V lost 6 bases, and 4 bases had no gene match. CDR1 KGHSH and CDR2 LQKENI come from the germline V gene. CDR3 length: 14 residues. The CDR3 here is CASSRTGGDTEAFF. In DNA, the CDR3 is TGTGCCAGCTCGCGGACAGGGGGGGACACTGAAGCTTTCTTT.

This chain joins TRBV19 and TRBJ2-7; 7 bases fit TRBD2. V shed 7 bases, J shed 6 bases, and the junction held 12 bases outside the gene matches. Germline values: CDR1 LNHDA, CDR2 SQIVND (reference sequence). The CDR3 runs 14 residues. The CDR3 loop is CASISGAPAAEQYF. DNA for the CDR3: TGTGCCAGTATCAGCGGGGCCCCTGCCGCCGAGCAGTACTTC.

The V and J genes are TRBV5-1 and TRBJ2-7; TRBD1 aligns across 8 bases. The germline V gene has CDR1 SGHRS and CDR2 YFSETQ. Losses at the gene ends were 0 bases for V and 3 bases for J; bases not matched to a gene: 2. The CDR3 has 14 amino acids. CDR3 sequence: CASSLGGQDYEQYF. CDR3 coding DNA: TGCGCCAGCAGCTTGGGGGGACAGGACTACGAGCAGTACTTC.

The rearrangement uses TRBV30 and TRBJ1-5, with D tentatively TRBD1 (6 bases). Germline V gene data show CDR1 as GTSNPN and CDR2 as SVGIG (reference sequence). The CDR3 spans 14 residues. Trimming cost V 0 bases and J 6 bases, with 12 bases left between them. The CDR3 DNA follows: TGTGCCTGGAGTGTAGGACAGTTCGTTCAGCCCCAGCATTTT. Translation gives CAWSVGQFVQPQHF.

This clone was counted a single time. The rearrangement uses TRBV7-2 and TRBJ1-6; D call uncertain. CDR1 is SGHTA, CDR2 FQGNSA, per germline. This CDR3 region has 13 residues. V was cut by 3 bases and J by 10 bases, with 10 bases left in between. The CDR3 coding sequence is TGTGCCAGCAGCTTCGCCCGGGTCTCACCCCTCCACTTT. Its translation: CASSFARVSPLHF.

The chain links TRBV9 to TRBJ1-1, with unresolved D. The V gene's germline CDR1 is SGDLS and CDR2 YYNGEE. V lost 0 bases and J 1 base, leaving 7 bases between the germline ends. The length of the CDR3 is 14 residues. CDR3 sequence reads: CASSVAEGNTEAFF. The CDR3 region has the DNA TGTGCCAGCAGCGTAGCGGAGGGGAACACTGAAGCTTTCTTT.

The chain couples TRBV5-6 to TRBJ2-3; D is possibly TRBD2 (7 bases). The CDR3 covers 14 residues. Trimming removed 2 bases at V and 8 bases at J, with 15 bases between. Germline values: CDR1 SGHDT, CDR2 YYEEEE. Here the CDR3 reads CASSLWSGGGTQYF. In nucleotides, the CDR3 is TGTGCCAGCAGCTTATGGTCGGGGGGCGGTACGCAGTATTTT.

This chain uses TRBV11-2 with TRBJ2-1, with 7 nucleotides matching TRBD2. The V segment lost 3 bases and the J segment 0 bases; nucleotides outside the gene matches: 5. Per the germline V gene, CDR1 is SGHAT and CDR2 is FQNNGV. The CDR3 has 16 residues. CDR3: CASSLWRGSSYNEQFF. In DNA form, the CDR3 reads TGTGCCAGCAGCTTGTGGCGGGGGAGCTCCTACAATGAGCAGTTCTTC.

The chain is built from TRBV5-5 and TRBJ2-2, with D perhaps matching TRBD2 (6 bases). Germline loops: CDR1 SGHKS, CDR2 YYEKEE (reference sequence). CDR3 length equals 16 residues. V lost 1 base to trimming and J lost 1 base, with 11 bases between them. The CDR3 is CASSLLAGRNTGELFF. The CDR3 DNA reads as TGTGCCAGCAGCTTGCTGGCGGGAAGGAACACCGGGGAGCTGTTTTTT.

V gene TRBV27 combines with J gene TRBJ2-3; D is unresolved. Trimming shortened V by 1 base and J by 0 bases, and 8 bases separated the two germline ends. CDR1 MNHEY and CDR2 SMNVEV come from the germline V gene (reference sequence). This CDR3 is built from 15 residues. This chain's CDR3 is CASSLYGRSTDTQYF. In DNA, the CDR3 is TGTGCCAGCAGTTTATATGGCAGAAGCACAGATACGCAGTATTTT.

This chain uses TRBV9 with TRBJ2-2, with 11 bases fitting TRBD2. V dropped 4 bases and J dropped 6; count of bases not matched to a gene: 8. CDR1 and CDR2 (germline): SGDLS, YYNGEE. This CDR3 comprises 16 residues. The CDR3 reads CASSPHSGGAAGELFF. In DNA, the CDR3 is TGTGCCAGCAGCCCCCATAGCGGGGGGGCTGCCGGGGAGCTGTTTTTT.

The CDR3 sequence is CASSVSDNYSPLHF. The CDR3 DNA reads as TGTGCCAGCAGCGTTTCGGACAATTATTCACCCCTCCACTTT. The gene calls are TRBV9 and TRBJ1-6; TRBD1 might be the D (5 bases). V was pared by 2 bases and J by 8 bases, with 11 bases between. The CDR3 loop spans 14 amino acids. Per germline, CDR1 SGDLS and CDR2 YYNGEE.

The rearrangement uses TRBV29-1 and TRBJ1-2; D is possibly TRBD1 (6 bases). Germline V gene data show CDR1 as SQVTM and CDR2 as ANQGSEA. The CDR3 has 12 residues. The V end was cut by 5 bases, the J end by 12 bases, with 19 bases between. The DNA for the CDR3 is TGCAGCGTTTCACAAGGGGGTGAAGGAAACACCTTC. Its protein product is CSVSQGGEGNTF.

The CDR3 loop is CASSLGTSKETQYF. In DNA form, the CDR3 reads TGTGCCAGCAGCTTGGGGACTAGCAAGGAGACCCAGTACTTC. The chain employs TRBV5-4 and TRBJ2-5; 8 bases are shared with TRBD2. Germline V gives CDR1 SGHNT, CDR2 YYREEE (reference sequence). Trimming at V came to 0 bases and at J to 5 bases, leaving 3 bases not matched to a gene. The CDR3 totals 14 residues.

This rearrangement joins TRBV4-1 to TRBJ2-5, with 11 bases aligning to TRBD2. V lost 3 bases, J lost 3 bases, and 9 bases stayed unmatched. From germline, CDR1 is MGHRA and CDR2 YSYEKL. The CDR3 totals 17 residues. CDR3 sequence (DNA): TGCGCCAGCAGCCAGAACCTAGCGGGGGGTTTAAAAGAGACCCAGTACTTC. Residues: CASSQNLAGGLKETQYF.

The chain uses TRBV29-1 and TRBJ2-2; TRBD1 is a possible D gene (5 bases). V lost 6 bases to trimming and J lost 0 bases, with 8 bases between them. In germline, CDR1 is SQVTM, CDR2 ANQGSEA. The length of the CDR3 is 13 residues. CDR3 in DNA: TGCAGCGTCGACAGCTCGAACACCGGGGAGCTGTTTTTT. Protein product: CSVDSSNTGELFF.

The chain recombines TRBV25-1 with TRBJ2-2; weak D call: TRBD1 (6 bases). With 6 bases removed from V and 5 bases from J, the gap between germline ends came to 7 bases. Per the germline V gene, CDR1 is MGHDK and CDR2 is SYGVNS. The CDR3 extends over 12 amino acids. CDR3 loop: CASRDSTGELFF. Here the CDR3 DNA reads TGTGCCAGCAGGGACAGTACCGGGGAGCTGTTTTTT.

V usage is TRBV2 and J usage is TRBJ1-3; 7 nucleotides line up with TRBD1. Germline lookup yields CDR1 SNHLY and CDR2 FYNNEI. This CDR3 contains 13 residues. The V gene end was trimmed by 7 bases and the J gene end by 8 bases; junction bases not matched to a gene: 8. The CDR3 nucleotides read TGTGCCAGCATGCCCCCCAGGGGGGACACCATATATTTT. This translates into CASMPPRGDTIYF.

The V and J genes are TRBV6-1 and TRBJ2-5; perhaps TRBD2 as D (6 bases). The CDR3 runs 14 residues. Trimming took 1 base from V and 7 from J, leaving 13 bases between them. Germline V CDR1 and CDR2: MNHNS, SASEGT. The CDR3 loop is CASSEGDGGGTQYF. For the CDR3, the DNA is TGTGCCAGCAGTGAAGGGGATGGGGGAGGGACCCAGTACTTC.

V is TRBV6-5 and J is TRBJ1-1, with D maybe TRBD1 (5 bases). The CDR3 spans 9 residues. Trimming shortened V by 10 bases and J by 8 bases, and 8 bases separated the two germline ends. Germline V gene data show CDR1 as MNHEY and CDR2 as SVGAGI. The chain's CDR3 is CATGGEAFF. CDR3 sequence (DNA): TGTGCCACGGGGGGGGAAGCTTTCTTT.

The J gene is TRBJ1-1, the V gene TRBV25-1, with D perhaps matching TRBD1 (6 bases). With 2 bases removed from V and 1 base from J, the gap between germline ends came to 14 bases. This CDR3 contains 16 residues. Germline V gives CDR1 MGHDK, CDR2 SYGVNS. The CDR3 region is CASSEQLTGPNTEAFF. The CDR3 nucleotides read TGTGCCAGCAGTGAACAACTAACAGGGCCGAACACTGAAGCTTTCTTT.

CDR3 region: CASSGGTGDGYTF. In nucleotides, the CDR3 is TGCGCCAGCAGCGGCGGGACAGGGGATGGCTACACCTTC. The chain employs TRBV5-1 and TRBJ1-2; 10 bases are a match to TRBD1. The CDR3 extends over 13 amino acids. Germline V CDR1 and CDR2: SGHRS, YFSETQ. J lost 6 bases, V lost 4 bases, and 3 bases had no gene match.